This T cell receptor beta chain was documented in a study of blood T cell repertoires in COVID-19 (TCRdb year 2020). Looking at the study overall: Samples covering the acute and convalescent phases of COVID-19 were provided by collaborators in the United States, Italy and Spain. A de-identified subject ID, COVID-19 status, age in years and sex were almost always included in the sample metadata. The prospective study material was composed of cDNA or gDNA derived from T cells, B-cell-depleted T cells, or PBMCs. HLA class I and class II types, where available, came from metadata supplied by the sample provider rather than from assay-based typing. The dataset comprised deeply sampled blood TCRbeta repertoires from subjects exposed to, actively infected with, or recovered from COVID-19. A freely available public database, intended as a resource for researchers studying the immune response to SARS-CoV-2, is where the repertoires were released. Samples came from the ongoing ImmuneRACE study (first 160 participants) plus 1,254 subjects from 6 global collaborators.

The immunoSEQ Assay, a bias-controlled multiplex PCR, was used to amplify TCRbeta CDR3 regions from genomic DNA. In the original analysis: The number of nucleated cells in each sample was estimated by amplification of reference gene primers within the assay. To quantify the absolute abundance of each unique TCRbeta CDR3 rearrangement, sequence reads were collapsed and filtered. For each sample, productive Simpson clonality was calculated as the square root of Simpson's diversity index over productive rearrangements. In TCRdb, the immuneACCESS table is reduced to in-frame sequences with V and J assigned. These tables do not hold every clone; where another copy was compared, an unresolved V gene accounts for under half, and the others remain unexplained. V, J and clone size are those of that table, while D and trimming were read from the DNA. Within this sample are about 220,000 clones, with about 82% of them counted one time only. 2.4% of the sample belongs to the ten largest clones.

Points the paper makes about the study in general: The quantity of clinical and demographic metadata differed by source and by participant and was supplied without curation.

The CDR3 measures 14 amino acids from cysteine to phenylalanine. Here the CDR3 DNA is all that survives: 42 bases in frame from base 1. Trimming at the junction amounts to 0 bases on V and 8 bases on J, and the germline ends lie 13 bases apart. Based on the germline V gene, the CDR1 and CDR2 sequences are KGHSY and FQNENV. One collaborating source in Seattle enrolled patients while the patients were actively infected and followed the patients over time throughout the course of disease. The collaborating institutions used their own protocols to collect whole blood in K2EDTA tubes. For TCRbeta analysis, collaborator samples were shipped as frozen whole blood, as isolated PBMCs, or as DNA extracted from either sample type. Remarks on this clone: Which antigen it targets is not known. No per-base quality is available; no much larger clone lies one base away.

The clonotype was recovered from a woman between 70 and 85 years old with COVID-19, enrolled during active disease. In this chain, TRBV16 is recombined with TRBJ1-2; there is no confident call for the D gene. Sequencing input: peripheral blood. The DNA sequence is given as TGTGCCAGCAGCCAATCGGCCGGCGAGCGGGGCTACACCTTC. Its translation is CASSQSAGERGYTF. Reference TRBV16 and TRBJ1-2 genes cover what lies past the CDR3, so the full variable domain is GEEVAQTPKHLVRGEGQKAKLYCAPIKGHSYVFWYQQVLKNEFKFLISFQNENVFDETGMPKERFSAKCLPNSPCSLEIQATKLEDSAVYFCASSQSAGERGYTFGSGTRLTVV.